This TCR beta chain was retrieved from a study of CD8+ T cells in alopecia areata. The overall study: Tofacitinib therapy took 6 to 18 months; 6 months off drug came after.

Extracted from the samples, RNA was reverse transcribed into cDNA to serve as the sequencing template. The repertoire was sequenced with immunoSEQ multiplex PCR; TCRdb's copy has only in-frame clones and lacks some. Counted here are about 150,000 clones, around 60% occurring once; the ten biggest clones make up roughly 6.7%. In the case of this clone: What it recognizes is unknown.

Study conclusions and caveats: Scalp lesions, especially in alopecia totalis/universalis, had higher clonality than normal scalp.

The sample consisted of CD4+ T cells sorted from blood, taken at week 0. The TCR originated in a human donor with alopecia areata.

DNA for the CDR3: TGTGCCAGCAGTGCCGATGACTTACGCGGGGGCCCAGATACGCAGTATTTT. Its translation: CASSADDLRGGPDTQYF. This chain links TRBV25-1 with TRBJ2-3, with D possibly TRBD2 on 7 matching bases. CDR1 MGHDK and CDR2 SYGVNS come from the germline V gene. The CDR3 extends over 17 amino acids. V was pared by 4 bases and J by 4 bases, with 21 bases between.